This passage covers 7 T cell receptor beta chains from one sample sequenced in a study of prognosis after radiotherapy for stage I lung cancer. Genomic DNA was the source, and TCR beta CDR3 was amplified from it by two-round multiplex PCR. First-round PCR employed TRBV- and TRBJ-specific primers for each gene. TCRdb reprocessed the multiplex PCR reads via MiXCR and lists one record per CDR3 protein. The sample includes 10,000 to 15,000 distinct CDR3 sequences, nearly 55% seen only once; the top ten take 20% to 25%. This specimen consisted of PBMCs, obtained before or after stereotactic body radiation therapy (not recorded which). The receptors derive from a donor over 45 with non-small cell lung cancer.

V is TRBV2 and J is TRBJ2-3, with D perhaps TRBD1 (5 bases). Looked up from germline, CDR1 is SNHLY and CDR2 is FYNNEI. Trimming took 5 bases from V and 4 from J, leaving 7 bases between them. The CDR3 is 12 amino acids. DNA for the CDR3: TGTGCCAGCAGTAGGGGATCAGATACGCAGTATTTT. Its translation is CASSRGSDTQYF.

By share of the sample, this clonotype is medium-sized. This chain uses TRBV2 with TRBJ2-2; TRBD2 matches at 8 bases. The CDR3 length is 15 residues. The V segment lost 6 bases and the J segment 7 bases; nucleotides outside the gene matches: 10. Germline V lookup: CDR1 SNHLY, CDR2 FYNNEI. The CDR3: CASSATGGMGGELFF. CDR3 coding DNA: TGTGCCAGCAGCGCAACGGGAGGGATGGGCGGGGAGCTGTTTTTT.

This clonotype is medium-sized. This chain connects TRBV12-3 or TRBV12-4 to TRBJ2-7; TRBD2 matches 7 bases. CDR3 length equals 15 residues. Losses at the gene ends were 3 bases for V and 4 bases for J; bases not matched to a gene: 9. The CDR3 nucleotides read TGTGCCAGCAGTTTCCGCCCTAGCGGAGATTACGAGCAGTACTTC. Encoded protein: CASSFRPSGDYEQYF.

The sample holds many counts of this clonotype. V gene TRBV19 combines with J gene TRBJ2-6; TRBD1 matches 7 bases. With 5 bases clipped from V and 4 bases from J, the junction kept 11 bases outside the gene matches. From germline, CDR1 is LNHDA and CDR2 SQIVND (reference sequence). The CDR3 runs to 17 residues. CDR3 residues: CASSRDSLEWGANVLTF. The CDR3 DNA reads TGTGCCAGTAGTCGGGACAGTTTGGAGTGGGGGGCCAACGTCCTGACTTTC.

The genes are TRBV27 and TRBJ1-2; weak D call: TRBD1 (6 bases). V was cut by 8 bases and J by 2 bases, with 24 bases left in between. Germline-derived CDR1 and CDR2 are MNHEY and SMNVEV (reference sequence). CDR3 size: 17 residues. CDR3 amino acids: CASVRTAPLRYNYGYTF. Written as DNA, the CDR3 is TGTGCCAGCGTGCGGACAGCTCCTTTAAGGTACAACTATGGCTACACCTTC.

The chain employs TRBV5-1 and TRBJ2-7; 9 positions match TRBD1. Germline trimming cut 0 bases from V and 4 bases from J; bases unmatched to any gene: 5. The CDR3 has 15 amino acids. Looked up from germline, CDR1 is SGHRS and CDR2 is YFSETQ. The CDR3 sequence: CASSLGGTGRYEQYF. The CDR3 bases are TGCGCCAGCAGCTTGGGAGGGACAGGGCGTTACGAGCAGTACTTC.

Comment on this clonotype: This likely reflects a read error, since a far larger clone is one base away. The CDR3 DNA reads as TGCGCCAGCAGCTTGGAGTCCCCCCCACCGCTCACCGGGGAGCTGTTTTTT. Protein sequence: CASSLESPPPLTGELFF. The chain carries TRBV5-6 and TRBJ2-2, with unresolved D. Germline V lookup: CDR1 SGHDT, CDR2 YYEEEE. The CDR3 contains 17 residues.